This T cell receptor beta chain was obtained from a study of identical twins. This clonotype was seen more than once but under ten times. Its antigen remains unknown. Whole-study results and caveats: Twins' surplus sharing was weaker for beta out-of-frame sequences. Conclusions were drawn cross-sectionally by statistical analysis, without following the same donors.

With no exceptions, donors were healthy Caucasians. Germline CDR1 SGHTA, CDR2 FQGNSA. Trimming cost V 2 bases and J 5 bases; bases outside gene matches: 5. This CDR3 contains 16 residues. The authors used template switching to add a universal primer site and gave cDNA unique molecular identifiers. TCRdb ran MiXCR on the 5' RACE reads and lists one entry per CDR3 protein. The sample lists approximately 700,000 distinct CDR3 sequences, 6.1% seen once, with 1.5% to 2% in the top ten. The chain links TRBV7-2 to TRBJ2-2, with 10 bases aligning to TRBD2. The TCR originated in a man aged 18 to 29 in good health. Sequenced sample: naive T cells sorted from blood. The CDR3 spells CASSLQRAGGTGELFF. DNA for the CDR3: TGTGCCAGCAGCTTACAACGAGCGGGAGGGACCGGGGAGCTGTTTTTT.